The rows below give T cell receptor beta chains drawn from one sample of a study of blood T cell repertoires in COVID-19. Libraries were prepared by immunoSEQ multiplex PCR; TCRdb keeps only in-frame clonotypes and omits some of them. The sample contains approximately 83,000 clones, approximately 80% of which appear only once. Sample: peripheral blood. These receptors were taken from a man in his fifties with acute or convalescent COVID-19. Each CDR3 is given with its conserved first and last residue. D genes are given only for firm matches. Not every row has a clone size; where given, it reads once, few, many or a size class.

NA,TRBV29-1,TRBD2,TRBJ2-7,CSVDVIAGDSYEQYF,TGCAGCGTTGATGTCATAGCGGGGGACTCCTACGAGCAGTACTTC
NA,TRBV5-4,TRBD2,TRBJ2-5,CASSFFGGGSETQYF,TGTGCCAGCAGCTTTTTTGGGGGAGGGAGTGAGACCCAGTACTTC
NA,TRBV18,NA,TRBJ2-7,CASSRGQASGPDEQYF,TGTGCCAGCTCCCGGGGACAAGCTAGCGGCCCTGACGAGCAGTACTTC
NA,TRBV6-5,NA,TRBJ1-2,CASRDEGGNYGYTF,TGTGCCAGCAGAGACGAGGGGGGGAACTATGGCTACACCTTC
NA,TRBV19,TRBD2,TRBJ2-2,CASRPGLAGGKNTGELFF,TGTGCCAGTAGGCCGGGACTAGCGGGAGGCAAGAACACCGGGGAGCTGTTTTTT
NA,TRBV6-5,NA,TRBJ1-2,CASSYAGQISMDGYTF,TGTGCCAGCAGTTACGCCGGACAGATTTCGATGGATGGCTACACCTTC
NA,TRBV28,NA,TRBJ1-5,CASSLAGNGNQPQHF,TGTGCCAGCAGTTTGGCAGGAAATGGCAATCAGCCCCAGCATTTT
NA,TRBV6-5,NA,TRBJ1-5,CASSYGEWQPQHF,TGTGCCAGCAGTTACGGGGAGTGGCAGCCCCAGCATTTT
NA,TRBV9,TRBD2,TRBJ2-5,CASSVGTSGGAGETQYF,TGTGCCAGCAGCGTAGGGACTAGCGGGGGGGCCGGGGAGACCCAGTACTTC
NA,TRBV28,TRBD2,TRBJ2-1,CASSSRLVASGNEQFF,TGTGCCAGCAGTAGTCGTTTAGTGGCTAGCGGGAATGAGCAGTTCTTC
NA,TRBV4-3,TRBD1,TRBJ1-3,CASSQDPTGSSGNTIYF,TGCGCCAGCAGCCAAGACCCGACAGGGAGCTCTGGAAACACCATATATTTT
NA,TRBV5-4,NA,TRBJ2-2,CASSQQGAGELFF,TGTGCCAGCAGCCAACAGGGCGCCGGGGAGCTGTTTTTT
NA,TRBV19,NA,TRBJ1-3,CASTTGHSGNTIYF,TGTGCCAGTACTACAGGGCACTCTGGAAACACCATATATTTT
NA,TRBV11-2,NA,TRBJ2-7,CASSLAEGRYGGSSYEQYF,TGTGCCAGCAGCTTAGCGGAGGGGAGATACGGGGGAAGCTCCTACGAGCAGTACTTC
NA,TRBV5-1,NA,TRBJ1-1,CASSFRQELGAFF,TGCGCCAGCAGCTTCCGACAGGAGTTGGGAGCTTTCTTT
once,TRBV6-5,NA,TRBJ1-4,CASSHPEENEKLFF,TGTGCCAGCAGCCATCCCGAGGAAAATGAAAAACTGTTTTTT
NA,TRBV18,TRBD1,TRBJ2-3,CASSPAGQGATDTQYF,TGTGCCAGCTCACCGGCTGGACAGGGGGCCACAGATACGCAGTATTTT
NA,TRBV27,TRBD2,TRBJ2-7,CASSLLGLAAYEQYF,TGTGCCAGCAGTTTATTGGGACTAGCGGCATACGAGCAGTACTTC
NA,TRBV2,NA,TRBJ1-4,CASSEMGLGNEKLFF,TGTGCCAGCAGTGAGATGGGACTGGGAAATGAAAAACTGTTTTTT
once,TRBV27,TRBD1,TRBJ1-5,CASSPQQGIRNQPQHF,TGTGCCAGCAGTCCGCAACAGGGGATTAGAAATCAGCCCCAGCATTTT
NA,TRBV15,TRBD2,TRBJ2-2,CATSTYGLGGRENTGELFF,TGTGCCACCAGTACGTACGGACTAGGCGGGAGGGAGAACACCGGGGAGCTGTTTTTT
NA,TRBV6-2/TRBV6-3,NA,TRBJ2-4,CASSHRDLAKNIQYF,TGTGCCAGCAGTCACCGGGATTTAGCCAAAAACATTCAGTACTTC
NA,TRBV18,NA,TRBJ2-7,CASSPRAGLQTYEQYF,TGTGCCAGCTCACCAAGGGCAGGGTTACAGACCTACGAGCAGTACTTC
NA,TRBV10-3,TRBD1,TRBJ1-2,CAISDSGQGGGGYTF,TGTGCCATCAGTGACTCGGGACAGGGCGGAGGCGGCTACACCTTC
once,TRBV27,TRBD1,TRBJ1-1,CASSSYKTGATNTEAFF,TGTGCCAGCAGTTCTTATAAAACAGGGGCGACGAACACTGAAGCTTTCTTT
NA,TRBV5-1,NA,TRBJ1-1,CASSLGEAVYTEAFF,TGCGCCAGCAGCTTGGGAGAGGCAGTTTACACTGAAGCTTTCTTT
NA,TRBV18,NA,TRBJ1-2,CASSPTRQALGGYTF,TGTGCCAGCTCACCAACGAGACAGGCATTGGGAGGCTACACCTTC
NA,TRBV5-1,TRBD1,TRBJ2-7,CASSDRQGGSYEQYF,TGCGCCAGCAGCGACCGACAGGGGGGCTCCTACGAGCAGTACTTC
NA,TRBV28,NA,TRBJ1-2,CASSLSGSYGYTF,TGTGCCAGCAGTTTGTCAGGGTCCTATGGCTACACCTTC
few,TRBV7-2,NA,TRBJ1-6,CASSLRGAGNSPLHF,TGTGCCAGCAGCTTACGGGGGGCAGGTAATTCACCCCTCCACTTT
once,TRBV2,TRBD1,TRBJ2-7,CASSEIQGMSYEQYF,TGTGCCAGCAGTGAAATACAGGGGATGTCCTACGAGCAGTACTTC
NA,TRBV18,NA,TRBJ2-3,CASSPPGGYTDTQYF,TGTGCCAGCTCACCACCCGGCGGGTACACAGATACGCAGTATTTT
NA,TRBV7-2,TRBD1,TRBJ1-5,CASSWGQGFDQPQHF,TGTGCCAGCAGCTGGGGACAGGGGTTCGATCAGCCCCAGCATTTT
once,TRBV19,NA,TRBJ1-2,CASSIGVGASYGYTF,TGTGCCAGTAGTATCGGGGTGGGGGCGAGCTATGGCTACACCTTC
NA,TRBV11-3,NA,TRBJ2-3,CASSLVGGGVTGDTQYF,TGTGCCAGCAGCTTAGTAGGGGGCGGGGTGACCGGAGATACGCAGTATTTT